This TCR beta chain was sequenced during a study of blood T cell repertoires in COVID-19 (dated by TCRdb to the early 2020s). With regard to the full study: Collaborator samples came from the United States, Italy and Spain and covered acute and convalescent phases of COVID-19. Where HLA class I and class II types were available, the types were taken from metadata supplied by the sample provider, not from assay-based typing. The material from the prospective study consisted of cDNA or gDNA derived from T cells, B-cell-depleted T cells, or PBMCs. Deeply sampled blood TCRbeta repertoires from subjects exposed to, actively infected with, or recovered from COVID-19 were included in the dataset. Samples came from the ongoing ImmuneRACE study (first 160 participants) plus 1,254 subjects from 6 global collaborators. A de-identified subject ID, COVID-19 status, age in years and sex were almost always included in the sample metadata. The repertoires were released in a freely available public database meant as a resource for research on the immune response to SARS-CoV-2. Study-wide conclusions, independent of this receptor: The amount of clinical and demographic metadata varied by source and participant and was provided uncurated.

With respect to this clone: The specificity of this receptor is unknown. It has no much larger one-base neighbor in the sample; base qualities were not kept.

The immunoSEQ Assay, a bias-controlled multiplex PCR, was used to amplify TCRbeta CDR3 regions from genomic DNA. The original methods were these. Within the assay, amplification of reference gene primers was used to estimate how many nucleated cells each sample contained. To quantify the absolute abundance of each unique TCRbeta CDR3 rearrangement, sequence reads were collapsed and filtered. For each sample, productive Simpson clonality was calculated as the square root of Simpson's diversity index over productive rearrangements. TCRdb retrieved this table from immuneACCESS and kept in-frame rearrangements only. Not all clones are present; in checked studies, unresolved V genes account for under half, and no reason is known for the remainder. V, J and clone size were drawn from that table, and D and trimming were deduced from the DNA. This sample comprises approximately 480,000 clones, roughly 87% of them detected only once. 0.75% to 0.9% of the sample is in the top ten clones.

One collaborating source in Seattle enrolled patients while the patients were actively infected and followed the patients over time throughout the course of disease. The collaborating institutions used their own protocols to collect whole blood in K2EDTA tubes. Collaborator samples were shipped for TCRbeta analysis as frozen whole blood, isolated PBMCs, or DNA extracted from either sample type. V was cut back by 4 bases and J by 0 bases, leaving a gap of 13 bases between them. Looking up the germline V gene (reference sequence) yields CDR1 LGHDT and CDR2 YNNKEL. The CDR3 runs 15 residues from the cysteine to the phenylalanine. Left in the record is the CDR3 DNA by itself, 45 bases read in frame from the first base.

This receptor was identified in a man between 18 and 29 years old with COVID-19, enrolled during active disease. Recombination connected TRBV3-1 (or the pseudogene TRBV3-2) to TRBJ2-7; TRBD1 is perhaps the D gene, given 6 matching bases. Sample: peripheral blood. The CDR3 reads CASSLRQAPSYEQYF. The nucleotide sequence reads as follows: TGTGCCAGCAGCCTTAGACAGGCCCCCTCCTACGAGCAGTACTTC.